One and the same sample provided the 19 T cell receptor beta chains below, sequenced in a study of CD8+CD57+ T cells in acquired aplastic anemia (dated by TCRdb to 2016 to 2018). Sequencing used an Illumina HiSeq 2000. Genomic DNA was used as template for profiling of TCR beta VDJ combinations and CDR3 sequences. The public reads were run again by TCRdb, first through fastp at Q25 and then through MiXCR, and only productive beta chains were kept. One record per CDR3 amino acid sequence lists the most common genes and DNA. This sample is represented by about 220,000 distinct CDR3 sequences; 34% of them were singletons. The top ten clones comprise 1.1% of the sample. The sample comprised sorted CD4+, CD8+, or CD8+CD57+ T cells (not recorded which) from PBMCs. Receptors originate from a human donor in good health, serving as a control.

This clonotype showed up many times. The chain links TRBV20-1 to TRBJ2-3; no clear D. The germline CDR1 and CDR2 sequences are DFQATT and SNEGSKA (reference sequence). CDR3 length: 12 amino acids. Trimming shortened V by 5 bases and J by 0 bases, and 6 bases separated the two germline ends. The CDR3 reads CSAVGSTDTQYF. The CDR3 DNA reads TGCAGTGCTGTAGGGAGCACAGATACGCAGTATTTT.

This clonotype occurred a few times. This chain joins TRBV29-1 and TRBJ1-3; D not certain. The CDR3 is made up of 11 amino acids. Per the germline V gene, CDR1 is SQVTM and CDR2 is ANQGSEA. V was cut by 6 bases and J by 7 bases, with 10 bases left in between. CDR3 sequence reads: CSVSDGNTIYF. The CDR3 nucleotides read TGCAGCGTGTCGGACGGGAACACCATATATTTT. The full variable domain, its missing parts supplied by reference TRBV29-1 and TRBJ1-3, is SAVISQKPSRDICQRGTSLTIQCQVDSQVTMMFWYRQQPGQSLTLIATANQGSEATYESGFVIDKFPISRPNLTFSTLTVSNMSPEDSSIYLCSVSDGNTIYFGEGSWLTVV.

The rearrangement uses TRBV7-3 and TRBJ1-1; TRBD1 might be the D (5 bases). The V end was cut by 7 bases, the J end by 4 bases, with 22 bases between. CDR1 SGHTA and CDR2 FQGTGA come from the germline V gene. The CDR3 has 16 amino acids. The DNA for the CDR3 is TGTGCCAGCATCGAGGGGTTCTGGTCGGTGGGCACTGAAGCTTTCTTT. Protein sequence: CASIEGFWSVGTEAFF.

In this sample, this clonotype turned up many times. CDR3 sequence (DNA): TGTGCCAGCAACGTCCGAGGGGGCGCGGGTGGCTACACCTTC. It yields the protein CASNVRGGAGGYTF. This chain connects TRBV5-6 to TRBJ1-2; 7 bases align to TRBD1. Germline CDR1 reads SGHDT; CDR2 reads YYEEEE. V lost 6 bases, J lost 7 bases, and 12 bases stayed unmatched. This CDR3 region has 14 residues. The full variable domain, rest sourced from reference TRBV5-6 and TRBJ1-2, is DAGVTQSPTHLIKTRGQQVTLRCSPKSGHDTVSWYQQALGQGPQFIFQYYEEEERQRGNFPDRFSGHQFPNYSSELNVNALLLGDSALYLCASNVRGGAGGYTFGSGTRLTVV.

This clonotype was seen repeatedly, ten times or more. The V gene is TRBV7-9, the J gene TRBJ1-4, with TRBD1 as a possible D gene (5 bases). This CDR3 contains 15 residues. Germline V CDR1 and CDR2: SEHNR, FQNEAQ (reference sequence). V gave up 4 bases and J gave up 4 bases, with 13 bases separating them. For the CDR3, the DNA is TGTGCCAGCAGCTATGGAGGGACGCGTAATGAAAAACTGTTTTTT. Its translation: CASSYGGTRNEKLFF.

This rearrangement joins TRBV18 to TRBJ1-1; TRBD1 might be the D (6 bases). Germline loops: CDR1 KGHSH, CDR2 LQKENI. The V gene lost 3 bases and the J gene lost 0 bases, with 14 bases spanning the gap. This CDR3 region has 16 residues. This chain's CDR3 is CASSPSGGHMNTEAFF. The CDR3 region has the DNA TGTGCCAGCTCACCCTCCGGGGGGCACATGAACACTGAAGCTTTCTTT.

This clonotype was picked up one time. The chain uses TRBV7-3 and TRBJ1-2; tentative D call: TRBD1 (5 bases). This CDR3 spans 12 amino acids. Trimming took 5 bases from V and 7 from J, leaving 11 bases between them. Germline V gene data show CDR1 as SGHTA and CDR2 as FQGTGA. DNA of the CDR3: TGTGCCAGCAGCGTAGACAGCTTTGGCTACACCTTC. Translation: CASSVDSFGYTF.

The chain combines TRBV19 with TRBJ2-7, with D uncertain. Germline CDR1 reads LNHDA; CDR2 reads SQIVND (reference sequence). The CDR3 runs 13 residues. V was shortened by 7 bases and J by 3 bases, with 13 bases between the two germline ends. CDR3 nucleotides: TGTGCCAGTAAGATAGACAAGCGCTACGAGCAGTACTTC. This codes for CASKIDKRYEQYF. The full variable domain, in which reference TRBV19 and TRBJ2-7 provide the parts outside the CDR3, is DGGITQSPKYLFRKEGQNVTLSCEQNLNHDAMYWYRQDPGQGLRLIYYSQIVNDFQKGDIAEGYSVSREKKESFPLTVTSAQKNPTAFYLCASKIDKRYEQYFGPGTRLTVT.

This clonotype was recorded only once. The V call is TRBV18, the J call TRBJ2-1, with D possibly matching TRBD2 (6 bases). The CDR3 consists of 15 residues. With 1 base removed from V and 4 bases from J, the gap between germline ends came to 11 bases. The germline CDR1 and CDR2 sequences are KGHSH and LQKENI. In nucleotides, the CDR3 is TGTGCCAGCTCACCACGAGTAGCGGATTACAATGAGCAGTTCTTC. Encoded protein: CASSPRVADYNEQFF.

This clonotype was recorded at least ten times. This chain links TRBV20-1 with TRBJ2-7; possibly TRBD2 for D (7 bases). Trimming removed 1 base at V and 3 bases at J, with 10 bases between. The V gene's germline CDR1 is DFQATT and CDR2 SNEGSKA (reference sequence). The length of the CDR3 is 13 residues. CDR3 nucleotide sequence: TGCAGTGCTAGAGTGGGGGGGCTCTACGAGCAGTACTTC. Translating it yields CSARVGGLYEQYF.

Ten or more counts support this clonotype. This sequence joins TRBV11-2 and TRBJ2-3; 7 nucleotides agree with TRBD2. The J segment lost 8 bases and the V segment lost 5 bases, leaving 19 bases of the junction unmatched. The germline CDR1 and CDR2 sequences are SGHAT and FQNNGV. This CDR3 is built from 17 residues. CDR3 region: CASSPTSLREIRGTQYF. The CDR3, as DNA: TGTGCCAGCAGCCCCACCTCATTGCGGGAGATCCGCGGTACGCAGTATTTT.

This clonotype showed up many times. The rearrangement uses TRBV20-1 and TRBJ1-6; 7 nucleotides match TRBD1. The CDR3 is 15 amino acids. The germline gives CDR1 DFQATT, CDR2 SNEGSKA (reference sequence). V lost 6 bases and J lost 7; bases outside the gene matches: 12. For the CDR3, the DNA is TGCAGTGCCCCGGACAGGATCATACCCAATTCACCCCTCCACTTT. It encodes CSAPDRIIPNSPLHF.

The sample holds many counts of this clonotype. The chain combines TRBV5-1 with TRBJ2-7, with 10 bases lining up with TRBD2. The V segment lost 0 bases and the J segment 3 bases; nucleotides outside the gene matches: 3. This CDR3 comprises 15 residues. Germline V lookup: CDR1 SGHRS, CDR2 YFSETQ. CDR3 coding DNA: TGCGCCAGCAGCTTGGGGACTAGCGGACTCTACGAGCAGTACTTC. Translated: CASSLGTSGLYEQYF.

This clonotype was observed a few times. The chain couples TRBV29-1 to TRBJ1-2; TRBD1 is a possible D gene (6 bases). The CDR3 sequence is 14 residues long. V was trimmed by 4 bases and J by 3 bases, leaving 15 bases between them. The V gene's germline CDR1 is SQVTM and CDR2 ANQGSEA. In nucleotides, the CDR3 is TGCAGCGTTGGGGAGTGGGGGGGGCACTATGGCTACACCTTC. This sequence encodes CSVGEWGGHYGYTF.

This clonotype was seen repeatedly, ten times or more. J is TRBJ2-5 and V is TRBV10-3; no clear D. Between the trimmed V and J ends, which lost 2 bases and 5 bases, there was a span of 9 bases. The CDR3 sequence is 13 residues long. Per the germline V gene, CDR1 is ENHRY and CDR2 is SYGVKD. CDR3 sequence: CAISEDTRETQYF. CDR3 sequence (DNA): TGTGCCATCAGTGAGGATACCCGGGAGACCCAGTACTTC.

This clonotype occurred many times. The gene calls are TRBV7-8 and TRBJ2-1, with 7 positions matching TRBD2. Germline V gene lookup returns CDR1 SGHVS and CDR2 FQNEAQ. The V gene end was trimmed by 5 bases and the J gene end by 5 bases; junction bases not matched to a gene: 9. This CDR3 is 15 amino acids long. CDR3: CASSPLVGGDNEQFF. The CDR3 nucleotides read TGTGCCAGCAGCCCACTTGTTGGGGGGGACAATGAGCAGTTCTTC.

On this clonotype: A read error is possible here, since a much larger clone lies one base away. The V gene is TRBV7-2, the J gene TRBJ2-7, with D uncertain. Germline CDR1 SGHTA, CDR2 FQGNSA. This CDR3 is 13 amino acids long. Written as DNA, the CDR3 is TGCGCCAGCAGCAGTCTCAGAACCTACGAGCAGTACTTC. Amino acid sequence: CASSSLRTYEQYF.

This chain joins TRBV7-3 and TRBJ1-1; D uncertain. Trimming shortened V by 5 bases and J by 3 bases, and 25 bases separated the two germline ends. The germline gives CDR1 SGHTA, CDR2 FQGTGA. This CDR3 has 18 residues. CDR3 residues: CASSPPGFGVRWDTEAFF. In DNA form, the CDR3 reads TGTGCCAGCAGCCCCCCGGGCTTCGGGGTTCGGTGGGACACTGAAGCTTTCTTT. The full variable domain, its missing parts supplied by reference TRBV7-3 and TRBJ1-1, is GAGVSQTPSNKVTEKGKYVELRCDPISGHTALYWYRQSLGQGPEFLIYFQGTGAADDSGLPNDRFFAVRPEGSVSTLKIQRTERGDSAVYLCASSPPGFGVRWDTEAFFGQGTRLTVV.

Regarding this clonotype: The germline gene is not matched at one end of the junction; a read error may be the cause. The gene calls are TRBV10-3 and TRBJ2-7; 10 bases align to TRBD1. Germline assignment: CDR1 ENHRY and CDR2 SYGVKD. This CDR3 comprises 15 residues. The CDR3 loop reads CASSLGQGFPYEQYF. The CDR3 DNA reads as TGTGCCAGCAGTTTGGGACAGGGGTTTCCCTACGAGCAGTACTTC.